These 8 T cell receptor beta chains came from one sample sequenced in a study of identical twins (dated by TCRdb to the mid-2010s). Receptor amplification or capture employed 5' RACE. The instrument was an Illumina HiSeq 2000. The raw public reads went through TCRdb reprocessing: fastp at Q25, MiXCR clone calling, in-frame beta chains kept. All rows with the same CDR3 protein become a single entry with the most common DNA and genes. This sample is represented by 410,000 or so distinct CDR3 sequences; around a sixth of them were singletons. About 12% of the sample is in the top ten clones. Specimen: naive T cells sorted from blood. The cell subset or site label on this specimen signifies: cells isolated with a human naive T-cell isolation kit. The receptor source for this set is a man aged 50 or older in good health.

This clonotype was counted at least ten times. This chain links TRBV20-1 with TRBJ2-1; D unclear. This CDR3 has 16 amino acids. The V and J ends lost 0 bases and 0 bases respectively, with 12 bases between them. CDR1 and CDR2 from the germline V gene are DFQATT and SNEGSKA (reference sequence). The CDR3 DNA reads TGCAGTGCTAGAGATCCTGGCTCGAACTCCTACAATGAGCAGTTCTTC. This encodes CSARDPGSNSYNEQFF.

The chain employs TRBV5-5 and TRBJ2-1; D not certain. Deletions cut 0 bases from V and 8 bases from J, with 12 bases between. Germline lookup yields CDR1 SGHKS and CDR2 YYEKEE (reference sequence). CDR3 length: 14 amino acids. CDR3 in DNA: TGTGCCAGCAGCTTGGCCCGGGCCCTGGATGAGCAGTTCTTC. This encodes CASSLARALDEQFF.

CDR3 residues: CASSLEVFSDTQYF. DNA of the CDR3: TGTGCCAGCAGCTTAGAGGTCTTTTCAGATACGCAGTATTTT. The chain couples TRBV11-2 to TRBJ2-3, with D unresolved. The V and J ends lost 0 bases and 4 bases respectively, with 8 bases between them. Looked up from germline, CDR1 is SGHAT and CDR2 is FQNNGV. The length of the CDR3 is 14 residues.

This clonotype has a count of ten or more. This sequence joins TRBV6-5 and TRBJ1-2; 7 nucleotides line up with TRBD1. J lost 9 bases, V lost 3 bases, and 7 bases had no gene match. Germline V gives CDR1 MNHEY, CDR2 SVGAGI. This CDR3 has 13 residues. CDR3 nucleotide sequence: TGTGCCAGCAGTTATGCCGGACAGGCCAGCTACACCTTC. It translates to CASSYAGQASYTF.

J is TRBJ2-3 and V is TRBV20-1, with D possibly being TRBD1 or TRBD2 (5 bases each). CDR1 is DFQATT, CDR2 SNEGSKA, per germline (reference sequence). Between the trimmed V and J ends, which lost 1 base and 5 bases, there was a span of 22 bases. This CDR3 comprises 17 residues. The CDR3 loop reads CSARALTPGETGDTQYF. The DNA of the CDR3 is TGCAGTGCTAGAGCCCTTACCCCCGGGGAAACAGGAGATACGCAGTATTTT.

The V call is TRBV12-3 or TRBV12-4, the J call TRBJ2-2; D unclear. Trimming removed 7 bases at V and 0 bases at J, with 12 bases between. The CDR3 sequence is 15 residues long. As DNA, the CDR3 is TGTGCCAGCACCCTGGGCCCTACGAACACCGGGGAGCTGTTTTTT. It codes for CASTLGPTNTGELFF.

The V call is TRBV6-6, the J call TRBJ2-3; D is unresolved. The ends were cut back, 7 bases at V and 7 bases at J, with 15 bases in the middle. CDR3 length: 13 residues. CDR1 MNHNY and CDR2 SVGAGI come from the germline V gene (reference sequence). CDR3 sequence reads: CASNGLDAHTQYF. CDR3 DNA: TGTGCCAGCAATGGTTTGGATGCTCATACGCAGTATTTT.

This clonotype was seen more than once but under ten times. The gene calls are TRBV12-3 or TRBV12-4 and TRBJ2-7; D gene unclear. The CDR3 spans 12 residues. V gave up 3 bases and J gave up 7 bases, with 10 bases separating them. The DNA of the CDR3 is TGTGCCAGCAGTTTCTATGGCAGGGAGCAGTACTTC. This sequence encodes CASSFYGREQYF.